Each of the 6 T cell receptor beta chains below was sequenced from the same sample in a study of shared clonotypes between healthy human individuals. Method: immunoSEQ multiplex PCR; TCRdb's copy keeps in-frame clones and lacks some. Of around 1.4 million clones in the sample, 98% were seen once. Sequenced material: naive CD4+ T cells sorted from blood. Subset given: CD45RA+ positively selected. The receptors were gathered from a man younger than 40 in good health.

The chain links TRBV19 to TRBJ2-2, with D tentatively TRBD2 (5 bases). CDR3 length: 12 residues. Germline V gene lookup returns CDR1 LNHDA and CDR2 SQIVND (reference sequence). V was cut by 6 bases and J by 6 bases, with 8 bases left in between. The CDR3 coding sequence is TGTGCCAGTAGCTGGCGGGCCGGGGAGCTGTTTTTT. Translated: CASSWRAGELFF.

This clone was seen just once. The rearrangement uses TRBV10-3 and TRBJ1-5, with TRBD1 as a possible D gene (6 bases). The germline V gene has CDR1 ENHRY and CDR2 SYGVKD. CDR3 length: 16 residues. V shed 3 bases and J shed 7 bases, with 19 bases lying between them. Written as DNA, the CDR3 is TGTGCCATCAGTGACGGGACACATAACTTTCGACAGCCCCAGCATTTT. Residues: CAISDGTHNFRQPQHF.

The rearrangement links TRBV5-1 to TRBJ2-7; D is unresolved. V was pared by 1 base and J by 5 bases, with 10 bases between. CDR1 is SGHRS, CDR2 YFSETQ, per germline. The CDR3 sequence is 13 residues long. DNA of the CDR3: TGCGCCAGCAGCTTGCAAAATCGTGACGAGCAGTACTTC. This sequence encodes CASSLQNRDEQYF.

This chain joins TRBV30 and TRBJ2-1; D ambiguous. The CDR3 has 13 amino acids. V dropped 2 bases and J dropped 0 bases, with 5 bases sitting between them. The germline CDR1 and CDR2 sequences are GTSNPN and SVGIG (reference sequence). CDR3 coding DNA: TGTGCCTGGAGTCTGAGCTCCTACAATGAGCAGTTCTTC. Translated: CAWSLSSYNEQFF.

This chain links TRBV25-1 with TRBJ1-1, with D possibly being TRBD1 (5 bases). The germline V gene encodes CDR1 MGHDK and CDR2 SYGVNS. V lost 1 base to trimming and J lost 3 bases, with 12 bases between them. The CDR3 runs 15 residues. The CDR3 region is CASSESGRDHTEAFF. For the CDR3, the DNA is TGTGCCAGCAGTGAATCGGGCAGGGACCACACTGAAGCTTTCTTT.

The genes are TRBV5-1 and TRBJ1-2; 9 bases fit TRBD1. The CDR3 spans 21 residues. V was clipped by 4 bases and J by 0 bases; unmatched bases: 22. Germline-derived CDR1 and CDR2 are SGHRS and YFSETQ. This CDR3 is CASSDRDRVIGGPLANYGYTF. CDR3 DNA: TGCGCCAGCAGCGACCGGGACAGGGTCATTGGGGGACCCCTAGCTAACTATGGCTACACCTTC.